The following is a TCR beta chain sequence with its context. The specificity of this receptor is unknown. No much larger clone is present one base from it, and per-base qualities are unavailable. The entry originates in a study of cytomegalovirus exposure and HLA in healthy donors (dated by TCRdb to 2015 to 2018). General notes on the study: An earlier analysis of around 600 of the donors reported more than 250 Gb of sequence data and 117 million unique TCR beta sequences from approximately 180 million T cells. Roughly 300 gigabases of sequencing data and 75 million to 85 million unique TCR sequences made up an early release that covered some 640 HLA-typed donors. Of the approximately 400 genotyped donors, 81% were placed in the genetic ancestry cluster associated with self-reported Caucasian donors. The aim of the study was to test whether cataloging public T cell receptors could identify signatures of past pathogen exposure. Using immunosequencing, the study profiled T cell repertoires from roughly 650 subjects and related those repertoires to cytomegalovirus serostatus. Besides the first cohort of approximately 670 subjects, a separate validation cohort made up of over 100 different subjects was used. High-throughput TCR immunosequencing, statistical association of individual TCRs with disease status, and machine learning were combined to predict cytomegalovirus infection status. To study patterns of TCR occurrence, a later analysis re-analyzed previously published TCR beta repertoires from around 670 donors and added high-resolution HLA genotyping. In the later analysis, no new phenotypic data were used to find candidate immune exposures; instead, reliance was placed on TCR beta sequences and their occurrence across donors. An earlier analysis of 587 of the donors used high-throughput TCR beta sequencing to judge whether each TCR beta V gene segment behaved as functional or pseudogenic. Donor age, sex, ethnicity and CMV serostatus were compiled alongside the repertoire data. Genome-wide SNP genotypes for about 65% of the 666 donors were used in a later genetic analysis, which treated that subset as a discovery cohort. All discovery cohort repertoires had been generated on a single sequencing platform. Class I and class II HLA loci were covered by the typing at four-digit resolution. Typing coverage differed by locus: A, B, C, DRB1 and DQB1 were typed in roughly 629-630 donors, DQA1 in 500 to 550, DPA1 in approximately 600, and DPB1 in roughly 450. A few DR-DQ haplotypes were treated as single units for association and clustering because of strong linkage in the cohort. Among about 400 genotyped donors of the cohort, an average of around 250,000 unique TCR beta nucleotide sequences was sequenced per donor, of which about 20% were non-productive.

In total, roughly 670 healthy bone marrow donors made up the cohort. Cohort members were all nominally healthy when sampled, although unrecorded immune exposures were likely present. The donor was CMV seropositive and was included in the group of 289 seropositive cohort members. Every donor gave a peripheral blood sample, and the peripheral blood mononuclear cells from that sample were used for TCR beta sequencing. Genomic DNA was extracted from the blood cell samples with the Qiagen DNeasy Blood Extraction Kit. The library was produced with the immunoSEQ multiplex PCR assay. For the multiplex PCR, a mixture combining 60 forward primers for TCR Vbeta segments and 13 reverse primers for TCR Jbeta segments was used. The CDR3 region of rearranged TCR beta genes was amplified from genomic DNA by a multiplex PCR assay. The Illumina HiSeq System was used to sequence the amplified TCR beta libraries as 87-base-pair reads. On the authors' methods: A later analysis counted tens of millions of unique TCR beta chains across the 640 or so repertoires, and 10 million to 12 million of these chains were shared by at least two donors. To remove PCR and sequencing errors, raw reads were error-corrected and collapsed into unique sequences using a nearest-neighbor algorithm that merged closely related sequences. CDR3 sequences were aligned to IMGT reference sequences to assign V, D and J gene segments. Each retained sequence needed at least a six-nucleotide match to both a V gene segment and a J gene segment. Rearrangements were called productive when the CDR3 lacked stop codons and stayed in frame with V and J; all others were non-productive. CDR3 was defined by IMGT convention, running from the second conserved V-encoded cysteine to the conserved J-encoded phenylalanine. Sequences without an unambiguous match to a single V gene segment were excluded from the earlier analysis of about 600 of the donors. An earlier analysis of approximately 590 of the donors called V segments functional above 56.7% productive rearrangements and segregating when the between-donor standard deviation exceeded 5%. A statistical classification framework was built for diagnosing cytomegalovirus status from the catalog of TCR beta chain sequences. A later analysis assigned V and J genes by comparing TCR nucleotide sequences with IMGT/GENE-DB human TR gene sequences. In a later analysis, CDR3 sequences and most-parsimonious VDJ recombination scenarios were assigned using the TCRdist pipeline. In a later analysis, each TCR beta chain was defined by its CDR3 amino acid sequence together with its V-gene family, and reads lacking a unique V-gene family were excluded. To address suspected cross-contamination and a sequencing artifact, a later analysis removed 592 highly shared, low-generation-probability nucleotide sequences. A later analysis calculated a clonal expansion index for each public chain from normalized within-repertoire ranks of inferred template counts. In a later analysis, generation probabilities were computed with a VDJ recombination model fitted to out-of-frame rearrangements, and the resulting probabilities were checked against IGoR. In a later analysis, TCR-TCR, TCR-HLA and TCR-CMV co-occurrence was scored with hypergeometric tests, and a repertoire-size bias correction was applied to TCR pairs. False discovery rates were estimated in a later analysis by permuting HLA or CMV assignments 20 times. In a later analysis, co-occurring TCRs were grouped with DBSCAN, and TCRdist sequence similarity was added when clustering was performed within HLA-allele-positive subsets. Repertoires with fewer than 30,000 or more than 120,000 public chains were left out of co-occurrence clustering, as were five repertoires with anomalous nucleotide sharing. In its TCRdb copy, this immuneACCESS table keeps in-frame sequences only and misses some clones. Where compared with another copy, unresolved V genes explain less than half of these, and the others have no known cause. That table gives V, J and clone size, and the DNA gave D and trimming. Within this sample are roughly 77,000 clones, with over 9.5% of them counted one time only. Around 24% of the sample is held by the ten biggest clonotypes.

The full study reports these points: The authors suggested that the approach could potentially be generalized to other disease states and immunological phenotypes. Only TCR beta chains were sequenced in this cohort, and the absence of alpha or paired-chain data limited detectable features. Correlated functional status among segregating V segments might reflect linkage disequilibrium, but an unknown experimental factor could not be ruled out. Most TCR sequences were observed very rarely across donors, whereas some public TCRs were present in many individuals. A few of the identified cytomegalovirus-associated TCR beta chains were confirmed in vitro to be specific for cytomegalovirus antigens. A later genetic analysis reported fewer N-insertions in productive TCRs among donors in an Asian-associated ancestry cluster than the roughly 620-donor mean. The study gave a list of about 160 TCR beta chains associated with cytomegalovirus. According to a later analysis, TCR association rates differed among HLA loci, with DRB1 alleles showing the most associated TCRs and HLA-C alleles showing the fewest. A further reported finding was that TCR beta sequences accurately predicted the HLA-A and HLA-B alleles for most subjects in the first cohort. An association between a missense DCLRE1C variant and V-gene and J-gene trimming of TCR beta chains was found in a later genetic analysis and replicated in an independent cohort. When HLA alleles, especially DR and DQ, strongly co-occurred, TCR associations were difficult to assign to individual alleles. In a later analysis, HLA-associated TCR beta chains showed more clonal expansion and lower generation probabilities than non-associated chains that were equally common. In both the original and validation cohorts, the classifier was reported to diagnose cytomegalovirus status with high specificity and sensitivity. About 15 rarely observed V segments, including chromosome 9 orphons, were excluded from the earlier analysis of approximately 500 of the donors because counts were too low. In a later analysis, 15,000 to 20,000 TCR beta sequences were associated with specific HLA alleles at a false discovery rate of 0.05. In a later analysis, most CMV-associated TCR beta chains were found to appear HLA-restricted, with HLA associations seemingly driven largely by CMV exposure. The only immune exposure information available for the cohort was CMV serostatus. Sequencing depth was assumed to be roughly uniform across donors in the presence/absence analyses, though that assumption may not hold. Several of the top co-occurrence clusters appeared to be linked to parvovirus B19, influenza, CMV and Epstein-Barr virus, according to a later analysis. A group of highly shared sequence variants was considered likely to be a technical artifact of the sequencing pipeline. Broadly in line with IMGT annotations, most TCR beta V segments showed up in productive rearrangements about 87% or about 30% of the time in an earlier analysis of about 500 of the donors. HLA typing was unavailable for some donors at each locus, so association tests used only the typed subset.

The sequence came from a man aged 55 to 70 in good health and CMV-seropositive. The sample taken for sequencing was PBMCs.

The nucleotide sequence is given as TGTGCCAGCAGTGGGCTGGACAGGGGGGGGAATCAGCCCCAGCATTTT. Its protein is CASSGLDRGGNQPQHF. In this chain, TRBV6-1 is recombined with TRBJ1-5, with 10 middle bases fitting TRBD1. The junction shows trimming of 4 bases on V and 4 bases on J, and the gene matches do not reach 7 bases of it. The CDR3, cysteine through phenylalanine, is 16 amino acids long. Only the CDR3 part of the read is kept: 48 bases, read in frame from the first base. Based on the germline V gene, the CDR1 and CDR2 sequences are MNHNS and SASEGT.